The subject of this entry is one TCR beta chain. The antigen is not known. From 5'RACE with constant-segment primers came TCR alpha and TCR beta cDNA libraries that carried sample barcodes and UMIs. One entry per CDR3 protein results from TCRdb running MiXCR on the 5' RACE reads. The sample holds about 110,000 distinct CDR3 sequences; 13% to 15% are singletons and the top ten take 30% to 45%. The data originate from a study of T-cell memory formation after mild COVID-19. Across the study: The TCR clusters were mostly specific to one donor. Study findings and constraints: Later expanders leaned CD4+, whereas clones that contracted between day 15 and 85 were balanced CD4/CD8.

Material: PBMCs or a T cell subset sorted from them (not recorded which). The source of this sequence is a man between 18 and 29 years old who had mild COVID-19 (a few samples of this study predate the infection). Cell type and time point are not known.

CDR3 amino acids: CASSWTGLGDYEQYV. Written as DNA, the CDR3 is TGTGCCAGCAGTTGGACAGGCCTAGGGGATTACGAGCAGTACGTC. J is TRBJ2-7 and V is TRBV28; TRBD1 matches at 7 bases. V was pared by 4 bases and J by 4 bases, with 10 bases of the junction left unmatched. Germline V gene lookup returns CDR1 MDHEN and CDR2 SYDVKM. This CDR3 comprises 15 residues.